These T cell receptor beta chains were read from a single sample in a study of blood T cell repertoires in COVID-19. Generated by immunoSEQ multiplex PCR, the TCRdb table keeps only in-frame clones and is missing some. In the table there are under 200,000 clones, around 89% of which are singletons. The sequenced sample consisted of PBMCs or T cells enriched from blood (not recorded which). All receptors come from a young woman who had recovered from COVID-19. Each CDR3 is given without its conserved first and last residue. A D gene is named only where the DNA matches it firmly.

>-|TRBJ1-1|TRBV7-2
ASSLGPRGGNTEAF
>-|TRBJ1-4|TRBV4-2
ASSPMRDFNEKLF
>TRBD2|TRBJ2-7|TRBV10-3
AISVIAGGSEQY
>TRBD1|TRBJ1-1|TRBV7-3
ASSRTGEGLNTEAF
>TRBD1|TRBJ1-1|TRBV5-1
ASSLFDREGEAF
>TRBD2|TRBJ2-1|TRBV6-1
ASSDEASGLHNEQF
>-|TRBJ2-3|TRBV19
ASSPFDRGTQY
>TRBD1|TRBJ2-2|TRBV6-5
ASRRTGDTGELF
>TRBD1|TRBJ1-5|TRBV28
ASSLGDRVHQPQH
>TRBD1|TRBJ1-5|TRBV6-2/TRBV6-3
ASSSLTGASQPQH
>TRBD2|TRBJ2-1|TRBV19
ASSQTDLAVYNEQF
>TRBD2|TRBJ2-3|TRBV3-1/TRBV3-2
ASSQSVLAGGGTDTQY
>TRBD2|TRBJ2-2|TRBV5-1
ASSSRTSGTGELF